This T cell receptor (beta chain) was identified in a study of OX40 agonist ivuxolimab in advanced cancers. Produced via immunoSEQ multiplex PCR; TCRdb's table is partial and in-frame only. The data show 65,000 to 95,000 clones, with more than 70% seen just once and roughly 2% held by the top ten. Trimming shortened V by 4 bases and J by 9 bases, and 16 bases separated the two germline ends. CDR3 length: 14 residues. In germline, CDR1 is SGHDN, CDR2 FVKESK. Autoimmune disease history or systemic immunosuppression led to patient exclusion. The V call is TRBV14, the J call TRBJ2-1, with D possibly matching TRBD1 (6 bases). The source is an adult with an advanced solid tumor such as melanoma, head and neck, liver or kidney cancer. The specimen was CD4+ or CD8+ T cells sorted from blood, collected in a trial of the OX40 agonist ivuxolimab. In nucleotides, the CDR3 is TGTGCCAGCAGCCTCACACAGGGTATGAGTGAGCAGTTCTTC. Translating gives CASSLTQGMSEQFF.